A single sample gave rise to the 16 T cell receptor beta chains below, sequenced in a study of blood T cell repertoires in COVID-19. Sequencing used immunoSEQ multiplex PCR; TCRdb keeps in-frame clones, though not all of them. In the table there are over 200,000 clones, approximately 83% of which are singletons. Material for sequencing was peripheral blood. The source is a woman aged 25 to 39 who had recovered from COVID-19.

The rearrangement uses TRBV30 and TRBJ2-3; D call uncertain. The V end was cut by 1 base, the J end by 2 bases, with 7 bases between. CDR3 length equals 13 residues. Germline CDR1 GTSNPN, CDR2 SVGIG (reference sequence). CDR3 loop: CAWSELVTDTQYF. Here the CDR3 DNA reads TGTGCCTGGAGTGAATTAGTCACAGATACGCAGTATTTT. Combining the CDR3 with reference TRBV30 and TRBJ2-3 gives the whole variable domain SQTIHQWPATLVQPVGSPLSLECTVEGTSNPNLYWYRQAAGRGLQLLFYSVGIGQISSEVPQNLSASRPQDRQFILSSKKLLLSDSGFYLCAWSELVTDTQYFGPGTRLTVL.

The rearrangement joins TRBV5-1 to TRBJ2-3; 13 bases are a match to TRBD2. Germline V gene sequence: CDR1 SGHRS, CDR2 YFSETQ. V shed 7 bases, J shed 5 bases, and the junction held 4 bases outside the gene matches. The CDR3 totals 14 residues. CDR3 in amino acids: CASRTSGGLDTQYF. DNA of the CDR3: TGCGCCAGCCGGACTAGCGGGGGTTTAGATACGCAGTATTTT.

The chain couples TRBV24-1 to TRBJ2-1; 8 positions agree with TRBD2. The germline V gene has CDR1 KGHDR and CDR2 SFDVKD. The ends lost 5 bases at V and 5 bases at J; junction bases unmatched: 7. The CDR3 is made up of 15 amino acids. DNA for the CDR3: TGTGCCACCAGTGCCCCGGGGGGGCCCCACAATGAGCAGTTCTTC. This gives the protein CATSAPGGPHNEQFF.

The chain combines TRBV6-2 or TRBV6-3 with TRBJ2-1; unclear D gene. This CDR3 has 13 amino acids. V lost 5 bases to trimming and J lost 3 bases, with 8 bases between them. Germline V gene data show CDR1 as MNHEY and CDR2 as SVGEGT. DNA for the CDR3: TGTGCCAGCAGTCCCCCAATCTACAATGAGCAGTTCTTC. Protein: CASSPPIYNEQFF.

This chain joins TRBV19 and TRBJ1-3; 7 bases are shared with TRBD1. Germline CDR1 reads LNHDA; CDR2 reads SQIVND (reference sequence). The CDR3 is 15 amino acids. V gave up 5 bases and J gave up 3 bases; unmatched junction bases: 7. CDR3 loop: CASSLSRTGGNTIYF. The CDR3 DNA reads TGTGCCAGTAGTCTAAGCCGGACAGGTGGAAACACCATATATTTT.

The sample holds many counts of this clone. The chain links TRBV19 to TRBJ2-1; 7 positions agree with TRBD1. Germline-derived CDR1 and CDR2 are LNHDA and SQIVND (reference sequence). V shed 4 bases, J shed 5 bases, and the junction held 5 bases outside the gene matches. This CDR3 comprises 14 residues. CDR3 bases: TGTGCCAGTAGTAGGGGACAGACTGACAATGAGCAGTTCTTC. It translates to CASSRGQTDNEQFF.

The chain is built from TRBV14 and TRBJ2-1; 10 bases are a match to TRBD2. This CDR3 is 18 amino acids long. J lost 8 bases, V lost 1 base, and 14 bases had no gene match. CDR1 is SGHDN and CDR2 is FVKESK in the germline V gene. Here the CDR3 reads CASSQGRSSGGAVDEQFF. CDR3 DNA: TGTGCCAGCAGCCAAGGCCGATCCAGCGGGGGGGCCGTTGATGAGCAGTTCTTC. Full variable domain (missing parts from reference TRBV14 and TRBJ2-1): EAGVTQFPSHSVIEKGQTVTLRCDPISGHDNLYWYRRVMGKEIKFLLHFVKESKQDESGMPNNRFLAERTGGTYSTLKVQPAELEDSGVYFCASSQGRSSGGAVDEQFFGPGTRLTVL.

The rearrangement uses TRBV7-7 and TRBJ2-3; the match to TRBD2 covers 8 bases. The junction had 15 bases not matched to a gene; V was cut back by 2 bases and J by 8 bases. The length of the CDR3 is 17 residues. From germline, CDR1 is SSHAT and CDR2 FNYEAQ (reference sequence). Written as DNA, the CDR3 is TGTGCCAGCAGCTTATTAGGGACTAGTAGCGGGGCGGGTACGCAGTATTTT. Its protein product is CASSLLGTSSGAGTQYF.

V is TRBV7-9 and J is TRBJ1-4; a weak D match, TRBD1 (6 bases). Germline assignment: CDR1 SEHNR and CDR2 FQNEAQ (reference sequence). The CDR3 sequence is 12 residues long. Trimming cost V 5 bases and J 11 bases, with 12 bases left between them. CDR3 region: CASSLGQPKLFF. The CDR3 DNA sequence: TGTGCCAGCAGCCTCGGACAGCCGAAACTGTTTTTT.

J is TRBJ2-2 and V is TRBV6-1; 11 bases match TRBD1. Looked up from germline, CDR1 is MNHNS and CDR2 is SASEGT. Trimming removed 3 bases from V and 6 bases from J; junction bases left unmatched: 6. This CDR3 has 16 residues. CDR3 nucleotide sequence: TGTGCCAGCAGTGACCTGGACAGGGGGCTGTCCGGGGAGCTGTTTTTT. As protein: CASSDLDRGLSGELFF.

This clone came up a few times. The genes are TRBV7-3 and TRBJ2-3, with D uncertain. V was cut by 1 base and J by 6 bases, with 5 bases left in between. Germline CDR1 is SGHTA and CDR2 is FQGTGA. This CDR3 is built from 12 residues. The CDR3 protein is CASSLMGDTQYF. In DNA, the CDR3 is TGTGCCAGCAGCTTAATGGGCGATACGCAGTATTTT.

This clone occurred once. The chain has TRBV5-4 and TRBJ2-5; 11 bases are a match to TRBD1. The CDR3 consists of 15 residues. Losses at the gene ends were 3 bases for V and 2 bases for J; bases not matched to a gene: 3. CDR1 is SGHNT and CDR2 is YYREEE in the germline V gene (reference sequence). DNA of the CDR3: TGTGCCAGCAGCTGGGGGGACAGGGGGCAAGAGACCCAGTACTTC. Residues: CASSWGDRGQETQYF.

About this clone: Other DNA sequences within the sample encode an identical CDR3. The chain employs TRBV6-5 and TRBJ1-5; 8 bases agree with TRBD1. V shed 6 bases, J shed 7 bases, and the junction held 8 bases outside the gene matches. The CDR3 is 14 residues long. Per germline, CDR1 MNHEY and CDR2 SVGAGI. CDR3 amino acids: CASSLGQGGQPQHF. CDR3 in DNA: TGTGCCAGCAGCCTCGGACAGGGCGGGCAGCCCCAGCATTTT.

The chain joins TRBV24-1 to TRBJ2-2; no clear D gene. CDR1 is KGHDR, CDR2 SFDVKD, per germline. The CDR3 covers 17 residues. The germline V and J ends were trimmed by 9 bases and 3 bases, with 22 bases remaining between them. The CDR3 DNA follows: TGTGCCACCCTGGGTAGACTCTGCCCCTTGGACACCGGGGAGCTGTTTTTT. This gives the protein CATLGRLCPLDTGELFF.

The chain employs TRBV5-5 and TRBJ1-4; a possible D gene is TRBD1 (5 bases). With 4 bases removed from V and 7 bases from J, the gap between germline ends came to 14 bases. This CDR3 spans 14 amino acids. Looked up from germline, CDR1 is SGHKS and CDR2 is YYEKEE (reference sequence). CDR3 in DNA: TGTGCCAGCAGCATGACAGCCGCGTCTGAAAAACTGTTTTTT. It yields the protein CASSMTAASEKLFF.

This chain links TRBV9 with TRBJ2-5, with D perhaps matching TRBD1 (5 bases). Trimming removed 3 bases from V and 0 bases from J, with 9 bases in between. In germline, CDR1 is SGDLS, CDR2 YYNGEE. The CDR3 is 14 amino acids. CDR3 residues: CASSAPGYQETQYF. In DNA, the CDR3 is TGTGCCAGCAGCGCCCCAGGGTACCAAGAGACCCAGTACTTC.